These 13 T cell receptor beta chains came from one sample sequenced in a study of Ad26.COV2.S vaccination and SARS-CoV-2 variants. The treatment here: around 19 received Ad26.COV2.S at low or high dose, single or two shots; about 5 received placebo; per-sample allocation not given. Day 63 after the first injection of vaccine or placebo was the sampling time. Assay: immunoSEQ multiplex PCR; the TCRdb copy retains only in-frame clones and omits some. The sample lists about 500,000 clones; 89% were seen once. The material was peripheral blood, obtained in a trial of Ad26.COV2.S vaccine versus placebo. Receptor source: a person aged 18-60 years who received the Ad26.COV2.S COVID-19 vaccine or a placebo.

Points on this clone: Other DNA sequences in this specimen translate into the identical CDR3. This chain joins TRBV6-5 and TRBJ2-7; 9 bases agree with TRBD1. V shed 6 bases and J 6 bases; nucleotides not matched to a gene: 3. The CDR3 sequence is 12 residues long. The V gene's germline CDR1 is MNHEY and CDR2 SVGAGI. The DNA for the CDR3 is TGTGCCAGCAGAAGACAGGGGGGCGAGCAGTACTTC. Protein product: CASRRQGGEQYF.

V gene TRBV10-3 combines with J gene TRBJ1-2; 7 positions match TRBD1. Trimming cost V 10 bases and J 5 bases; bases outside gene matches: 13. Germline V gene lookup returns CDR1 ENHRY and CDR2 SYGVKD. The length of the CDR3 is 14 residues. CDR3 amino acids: CASQTGVVGYGYTF. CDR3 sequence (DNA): TGTGCCAGCCAAACAGGGGTTGTAGGATATGGCTACACCTTC.

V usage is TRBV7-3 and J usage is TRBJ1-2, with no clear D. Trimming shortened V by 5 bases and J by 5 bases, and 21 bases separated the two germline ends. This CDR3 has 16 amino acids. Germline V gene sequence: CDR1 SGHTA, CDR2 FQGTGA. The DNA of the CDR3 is TGTGCCAGCAGCCCGGGCCCTAAAGATTTGGGGTATGGCTACACCTTC. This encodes CASSPGPKDLGYGYTF.

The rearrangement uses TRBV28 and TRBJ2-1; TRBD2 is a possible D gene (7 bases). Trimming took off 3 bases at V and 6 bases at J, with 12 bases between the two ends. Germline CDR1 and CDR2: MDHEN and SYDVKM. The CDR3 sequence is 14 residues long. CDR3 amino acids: CASSFLGGLNEQFF. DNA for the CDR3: TGTGCCAGCAGTTTTCTCGGGGGGCTCAATGAGCAGTTCTTC.

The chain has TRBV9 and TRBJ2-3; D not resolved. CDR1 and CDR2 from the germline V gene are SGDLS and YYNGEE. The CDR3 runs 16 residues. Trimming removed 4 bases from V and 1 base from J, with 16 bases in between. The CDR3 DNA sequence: TGTGCCAGCAGCTCACAAGGTGGCCACCGCACAGATACGCAGTATTTT. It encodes CASSSQGGHRTDTQYF.

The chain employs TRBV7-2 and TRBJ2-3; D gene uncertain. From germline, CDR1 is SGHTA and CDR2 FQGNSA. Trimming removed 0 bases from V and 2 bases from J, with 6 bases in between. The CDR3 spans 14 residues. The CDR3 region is CASSLARDTDTQYF. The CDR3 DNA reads TGTGCCAGCAGCTTAGCGCGAGACACAGATACGCAGTATTTT.

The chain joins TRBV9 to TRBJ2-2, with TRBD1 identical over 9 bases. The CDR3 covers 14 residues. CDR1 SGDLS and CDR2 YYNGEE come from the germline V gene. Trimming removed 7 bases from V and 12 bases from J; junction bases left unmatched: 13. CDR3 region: CASGAGTGTGKLFF. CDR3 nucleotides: TGTGCCAGCGGCGCTGGTACCGGGACAGGGAAGCTGTTTTTT.

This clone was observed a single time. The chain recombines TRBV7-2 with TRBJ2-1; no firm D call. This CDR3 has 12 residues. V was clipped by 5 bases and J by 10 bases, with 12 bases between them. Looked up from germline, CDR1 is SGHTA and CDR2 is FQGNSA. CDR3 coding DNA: TGTGCCAGCAGCGCTCAATACCCAGAGCAGTTCTTC. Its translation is CASSAQYPEQFF.

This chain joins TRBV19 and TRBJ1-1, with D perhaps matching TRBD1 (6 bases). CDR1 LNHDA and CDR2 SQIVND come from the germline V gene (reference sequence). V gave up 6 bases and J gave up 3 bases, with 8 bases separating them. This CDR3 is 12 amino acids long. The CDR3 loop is CASRNRDTEAFF. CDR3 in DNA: TGTGCCAGTAGGAACAGGGACACTGAAGCTTTCTTT.

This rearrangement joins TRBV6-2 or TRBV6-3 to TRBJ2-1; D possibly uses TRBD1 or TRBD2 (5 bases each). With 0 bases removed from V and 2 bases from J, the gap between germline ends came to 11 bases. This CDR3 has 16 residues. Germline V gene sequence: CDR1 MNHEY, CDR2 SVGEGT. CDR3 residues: CASSYSRDVAYNEQFF. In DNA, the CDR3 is TGTGCCAGCAGTTACTCTAGGGACGTAGCCTACAATGAGCAGTTCTTC.

The CDR3 nucleotides read TGTGCCAGCAGCCAAGTAACTACCCAAGAGACCCAGTACTTC. Protein product: CASSQVTTQETQYF. The chain is built from TRBV3-1 (or the pseudogene TRBV3-2) and TRBJ2-5; D gene uncertain. Germline V gives CDR1 LGHDT, CDR2 YNNKEL (reference sequence). CDR3 length: 14 amino acids. The V end lost 1 base, the J end lost 1 base, and 7 bases lay between the germline ends.

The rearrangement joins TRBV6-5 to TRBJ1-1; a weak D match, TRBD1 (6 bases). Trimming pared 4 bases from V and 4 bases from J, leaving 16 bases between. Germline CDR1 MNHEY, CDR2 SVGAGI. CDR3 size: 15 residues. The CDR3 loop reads CASSWGVTGSTEAFF. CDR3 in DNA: TGTGCCAGCAGTTGGGGGGTAACAGGGAGCACTGAAGCTTTCTTT.

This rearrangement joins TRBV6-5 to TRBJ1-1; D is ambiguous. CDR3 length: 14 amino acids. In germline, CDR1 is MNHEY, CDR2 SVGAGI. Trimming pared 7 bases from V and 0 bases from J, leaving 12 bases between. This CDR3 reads CASKTPAVNTEAFF. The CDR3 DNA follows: TGTGCCAGCAAAACCCCGGCGGTGAACACTGAAGCTTTCTTT.